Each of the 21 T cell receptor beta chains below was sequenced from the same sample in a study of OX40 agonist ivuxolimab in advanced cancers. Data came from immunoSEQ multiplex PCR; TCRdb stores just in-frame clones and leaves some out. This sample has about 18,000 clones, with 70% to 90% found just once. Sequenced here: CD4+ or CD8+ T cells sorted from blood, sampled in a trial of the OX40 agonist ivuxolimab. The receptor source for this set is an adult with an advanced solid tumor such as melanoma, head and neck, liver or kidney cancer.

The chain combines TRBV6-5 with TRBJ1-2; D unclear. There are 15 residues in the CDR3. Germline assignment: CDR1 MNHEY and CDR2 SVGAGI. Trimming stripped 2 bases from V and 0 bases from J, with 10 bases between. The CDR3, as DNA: TGTGCCAGCAGTTACGGCCAGGTATCTAACTATGGCTACACCTTC. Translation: CASSYGQVSNYGYTF.

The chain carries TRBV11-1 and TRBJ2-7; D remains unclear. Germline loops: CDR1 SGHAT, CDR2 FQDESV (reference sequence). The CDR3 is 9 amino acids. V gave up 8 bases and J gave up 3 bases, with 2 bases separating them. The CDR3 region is CASLYEQYF. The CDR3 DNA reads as TGTGCCAGCCTCTACGAGCAGTACTTC. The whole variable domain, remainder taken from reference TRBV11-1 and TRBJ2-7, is EAEVAQSPRYKITEKSQAVAFWCDPISGHATLYWYRQILGQGPELLVQFQDESVVDDSQLPKDRFSAERLKGVDSTLKIQPAELGDSAMYLCASLYEQYFGPGTRLTVT.

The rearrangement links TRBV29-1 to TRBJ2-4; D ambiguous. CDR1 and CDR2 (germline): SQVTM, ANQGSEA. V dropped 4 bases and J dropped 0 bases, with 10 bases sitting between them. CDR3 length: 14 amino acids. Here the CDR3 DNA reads TGCAGCGTTGTGGACCCAACAGCCAAAAACATTCAGTACTTC. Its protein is CSVVDPTAKNIQYF. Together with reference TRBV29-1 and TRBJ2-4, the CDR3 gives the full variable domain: SAVISQKPSRDICQRGTSLTIQCQVDSQVTMMFWYRQQPGQSLTLIATANQGSEATYESGFVIDKFPISRPNLTFSTLTVSNMSPEDSSIYLCSVVDPTAKNIQYFGAGTRLSVL.

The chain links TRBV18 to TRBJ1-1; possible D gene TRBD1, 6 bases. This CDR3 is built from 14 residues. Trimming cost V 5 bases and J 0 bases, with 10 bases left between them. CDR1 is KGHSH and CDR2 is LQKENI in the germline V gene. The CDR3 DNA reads TGTGCCAGCTCATGGACAGCGATGAACACTGAAGCTTTCTTT. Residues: CASSWTAMNTEAFF.

In DNA form, the CDR3 reads TGTGCCAGCAGTTCCCCTTCCCCCCGTAAACACTCTGGGGCCAACGTCCTGACTTTC. It yields the protein CASSSPSPRKHSGANVLTF. The V gene is TRBV27, the J gene TRBJ2-6; no definite D call. The CDR3 length is 19 residues. V dropped 4 bases and J dropped 0 bases, with 19 bases sitting between them. The germline CDR1 and CDR2 sequences are MNHEY and SMNVEV (reference sequence).

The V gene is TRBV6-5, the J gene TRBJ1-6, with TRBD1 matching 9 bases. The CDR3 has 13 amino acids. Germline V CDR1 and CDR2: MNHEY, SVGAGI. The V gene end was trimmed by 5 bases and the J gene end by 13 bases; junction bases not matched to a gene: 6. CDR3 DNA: TGTGCCAGCAGTGTATGGGACAGGGTGCCCCTCCACTTT. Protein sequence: CASSVWDRVPLHF.

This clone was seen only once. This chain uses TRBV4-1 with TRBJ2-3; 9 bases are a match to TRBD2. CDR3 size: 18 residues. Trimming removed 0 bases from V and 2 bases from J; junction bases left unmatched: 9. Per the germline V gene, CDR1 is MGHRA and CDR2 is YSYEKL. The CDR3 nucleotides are TGCGCCAGCAGCCAAGATGGGCTTAGCGGGAGCAACACAGATACGCAGTATTTT. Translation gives CASSQDGLSGSNTDTQYF.

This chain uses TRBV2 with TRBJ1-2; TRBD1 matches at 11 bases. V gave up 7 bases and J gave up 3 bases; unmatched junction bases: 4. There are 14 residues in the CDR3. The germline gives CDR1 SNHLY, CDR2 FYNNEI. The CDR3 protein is CASTPGQGDYGYTF. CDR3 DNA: TGTGCCAGCACCCCGGGACAGGGGGACTATGGCTACACCTTC.

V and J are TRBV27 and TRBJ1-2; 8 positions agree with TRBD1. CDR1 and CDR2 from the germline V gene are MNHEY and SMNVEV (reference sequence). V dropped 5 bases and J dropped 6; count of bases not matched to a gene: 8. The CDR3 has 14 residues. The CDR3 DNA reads TGTGCCAGCAGTCCGGCCAGGGGGCGTGATGGCTACACCTTC. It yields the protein CASSPARGRDGYTF.

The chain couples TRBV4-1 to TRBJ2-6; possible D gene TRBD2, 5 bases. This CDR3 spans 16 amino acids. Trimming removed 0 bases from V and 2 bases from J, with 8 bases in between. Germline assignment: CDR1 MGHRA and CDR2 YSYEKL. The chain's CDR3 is CASSQDPGAGANVLTF. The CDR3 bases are TGCGCCAGCAGCCAAGATCCCGGGGCTGGGGCCAACGTCCTGACTTTC.

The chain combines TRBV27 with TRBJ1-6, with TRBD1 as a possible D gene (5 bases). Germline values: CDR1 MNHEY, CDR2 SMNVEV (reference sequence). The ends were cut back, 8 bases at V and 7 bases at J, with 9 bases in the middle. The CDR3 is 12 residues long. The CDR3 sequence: CASGHPNSPLHF. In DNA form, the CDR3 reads TGTGCCAGCGGACACCCCAATTCACCCCTCCACTTT.

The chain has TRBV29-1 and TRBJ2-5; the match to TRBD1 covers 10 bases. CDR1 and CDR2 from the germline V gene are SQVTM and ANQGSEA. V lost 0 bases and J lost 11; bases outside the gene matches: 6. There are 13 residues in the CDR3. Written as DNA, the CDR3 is TGCAGCGTTGAAGAGACAGGGGGCGGAGAGCAGTACTTC. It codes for CSVEETGGGEQYF.

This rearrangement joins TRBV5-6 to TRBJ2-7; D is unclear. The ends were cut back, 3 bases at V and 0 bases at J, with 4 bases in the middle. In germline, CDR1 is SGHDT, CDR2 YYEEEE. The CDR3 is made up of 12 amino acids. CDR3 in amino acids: CASSSNSYEQYF. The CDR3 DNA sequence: TGTGCCAGCAGCTCGAACTCCTACGAGCAGTACTTC.

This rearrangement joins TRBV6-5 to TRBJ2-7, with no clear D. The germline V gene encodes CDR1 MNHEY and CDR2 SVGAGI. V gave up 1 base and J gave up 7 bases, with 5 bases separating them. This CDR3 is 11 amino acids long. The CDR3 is CASSYLREQYF. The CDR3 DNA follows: TGTGCCAGCAGTTACTTGAGGGAGCAGTACTTC.

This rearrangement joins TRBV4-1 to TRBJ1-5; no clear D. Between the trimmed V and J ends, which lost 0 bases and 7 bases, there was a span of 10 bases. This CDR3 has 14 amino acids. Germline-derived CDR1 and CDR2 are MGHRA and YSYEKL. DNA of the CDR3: TGCGCCAGCAGCCAAGACCCGTCGGGGCAGCCCCAGCATTTT. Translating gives CASSQDPSGQPQHF.

The CDR3 sequence is CASGLVEGPGNTIYF. CDR3 DNA sequence: TGTGCTAGTGGTTTGGTCGAGGGGCCTGGAAACACCATATATTTT. The V and J genes are TRBV12-5 and TRBJ1-3; TRBD1 is a possible D gene (5 bases). This CDR3 region has 15 residues. Per germline, CDR1 LGHNT and CDR2 FRNRAP. The germline V and J ends were trimmed by 0 bases and 2 bases, with 8 bases remaining between them. The complete variable domain, with remaining parts taken from reference TRBV12-5 and TRBJ1-3, reads DARVTQTPRHKVTEMGQEVTMRCQPILGHNTVFWYRQTMMQGLELLAYFRNRAPLDDSGMPKDRFSAEMPDATLATLKIQPSEPRDSAVYFCASGLVEGPGNTIYFGEGSWLTVV.

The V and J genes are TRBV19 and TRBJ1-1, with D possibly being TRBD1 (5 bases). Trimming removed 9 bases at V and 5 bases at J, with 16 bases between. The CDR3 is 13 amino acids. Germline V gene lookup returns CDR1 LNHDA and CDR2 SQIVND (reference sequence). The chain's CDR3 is CASALTGGTEAFF. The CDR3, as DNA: TGTGCCAGCGCCCTTACAGGAGGTACTGAAGCTTTCTTT. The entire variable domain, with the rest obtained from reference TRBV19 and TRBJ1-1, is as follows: DGGITQSPKYLFRKEGQNVTLSCEQNLNHDAMYWYRQDPGQGLRLIYYSQIVNDFQKGDIAEGYSVSREKKESFPLTVTSAQKNPTAFYLCASALTGGTEAFFGQGTRLTVV.

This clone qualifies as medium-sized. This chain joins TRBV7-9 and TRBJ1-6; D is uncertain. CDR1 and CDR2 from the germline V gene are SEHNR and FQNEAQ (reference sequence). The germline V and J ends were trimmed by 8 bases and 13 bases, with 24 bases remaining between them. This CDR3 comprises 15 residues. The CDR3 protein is CASAPWVGRRSPLHF. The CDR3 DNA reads TGTGCCAGCGCGCCGTGGGTGGGCAGGCGGTCCCCCCTCCACTTT.

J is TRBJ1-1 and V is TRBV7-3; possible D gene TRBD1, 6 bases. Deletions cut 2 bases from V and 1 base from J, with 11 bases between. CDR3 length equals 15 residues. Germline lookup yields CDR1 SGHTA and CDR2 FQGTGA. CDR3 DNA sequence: TGTGCCAGCAGCTTAGCTCCAGGGGCGAACACTGAAGCTTTCTTT. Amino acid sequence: CASSLAPGANTEAFF.

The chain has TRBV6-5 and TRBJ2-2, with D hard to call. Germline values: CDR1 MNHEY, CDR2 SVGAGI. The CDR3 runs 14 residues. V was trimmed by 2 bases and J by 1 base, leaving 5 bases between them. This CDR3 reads CASSYGMNTGELFF. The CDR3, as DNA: TGTGCCAGCAGTTACGGGATGAACACCGGGGAGCTGTTTTTT.

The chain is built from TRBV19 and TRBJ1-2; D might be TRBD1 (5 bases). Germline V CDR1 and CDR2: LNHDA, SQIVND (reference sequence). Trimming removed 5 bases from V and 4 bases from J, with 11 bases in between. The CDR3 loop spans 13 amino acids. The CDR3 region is CASSFGGTYGYTF. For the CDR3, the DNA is TGTGCCAGTAGTTTCGGGGGAACCTATGGCTACACCTTC.